The source of this T cell receptor beta chain is a study of regulatory T cells in long-lasting Graves disease. Overall study context: New Graves' disease cases had less than 3 months of antithyroid drugs.

Libraries of TCR beta came from iRepertoire HTBI primers plus Arm-PCR of CDR3 regions. TCRdb redid the calling of the multiplex PCR reads with MiXCR, one entry per CDR3 protein. The sample lists approximately 230,000 distinct CDR3 sequences; about 17% were seen once. Noted time point: newly diagnosed GD, antithyroid drugs for less than 3 months. Scientists built the TCR library using RNA that was extracted from PBMCs. Investigators report Graves' disease was diagnosed under American Thyroid Association guidelines. Patients came from an endocrinology department in Xi'an, China. The source is a female donor with Graves disease. Source: peripheral blood mononuclear cells (PBMCs), taken at new diagnosis, from a patient treated with antithyroid drugs.

The DNA for the CDR3 is TGTGCCAGCAGCAGACAGGGGGGCGGGTCCAAAAACATTCAGTACTTC. Its translation is CASSRQGGGSKNIQYF. The V call is TRBV7-2, the J call TRBJ2-4; 9 bases align to TRBD1. The CDR3 is 16 amino acids. The germline CDR1 and CDR2 sequences are SGHTA and FQGNSA. With V trimmed by 5 bases and J by 2 bases, 7 bases remained unmatched.